The 28 T cell receptor beta chains in this list originate from one sample, sequenced in a study of blood T cell repertoires in COVID-19. Profiled with immunoSEQ multiplex PCR; TCRdb holds only in-frame clones, not every one. The data hold about 170,000 clones, with roughly 84% observed a single time. Sequencing input: peripheral blood. Every receptor here comes from a human donor with acute or convalescent COVID-19. The donor label of this sample is uncertain.

J is TRBJ2-3 and V is TRBV5-1, with TRBD2 identical over 11 bases. Germline CDR1 SGHRS, CDR2 YFSETQ. V shed 0 bases and J 4 bases; nucleotides not matched to a gene: 7. The CDR3 loop spans 17 amino acids. The CDR3 is CASSLALAGDQADTQYF. The CDR3 DNA reads as TGCGCCAGCAGCTTGGCACTAGCGGGGGACCAGGCAGATACGCAGTATTTT.

The chain has TRBV4-2 and TRBJ2-5; tentative D call: TRBD1 (5 bases). Trimming removed 1 base from V and 2 bases from J, with 8 bases in between. The CDR3 totals 14 residues. From germline, CDR1 is LGHNA and CDR2 YNFKEQ. This chain's CDR3 is CASSQVTEQETQYF. The CDR3 nucleotides are TGTGCCAGCAGCCAAGTGACAGAACAAGAGACCCAGTACTTC.

The V call is TRBV3-1 (or the pseudogene TRBV3-2), the J call TRBJ2-2, with 10 nucleotides matching TRBD2. Germline values: CDR1 LGHDT, CDR2 YNNKEL (reference sequence). The length of the CDR3 is 15 residues. Trimming took 1 base from V and 6 from J; bases not matched to a gene: 2. The CDR3 is CASSQGLAGAGELFF. CDR3 nucleotide sequence: TGTGCCAGCAGCCAAGGGCTAGCGGGAGCCGGGGAGCTGTTTTTT.

This clone was found a few times. The rearrangement uses TRBV15 and TRBJ1-2; TRBD1 matches 10 bases. The CDR3 is 16 amino acids. The J segment lost 3 bases and the V segment lost 0 bases, leaving 4 bases of the junction unmatched. CDR1 is LNHNV, CDR2 YYDKDF, per germline (reference sequence). CDR3 amino acids: CATSRDLGTGDYGYTF. The DNA of the CDR3 is TGTGCCACCAGCAGAGATCTAGGGACAGGGGACTATGGCTACACCTTC.

This chain uses TRBV15 with TRBJ1-1, with 8 bases aligning to TRBD1. Germline assignment: CDR1 LNHNV and CDR2 YYDKDF (reference sequence). V trimming: 3 bases; J trimming: 1 base; junction bases outside the gene matches: 7. This CDR3 comprises 16 residues. The CDR3 reads CATSRDSTGGNTEAFF. DNA for the CDR3: TGTGCCACCAGCAGGGATTCCACAGGGGGGAACACTGAAGCTTTCTTT. Variable domain in full (rest from reference TRBV15 and TRBJ1-1): DAMVIQNPRYQVTQFGKPVTLSCSQTLNHNVMYWYQQKSSQAPKLLFHYYDKDFNNEADTPDNFQSRRPNTSFCFLDIRSPGLGDTAMYLCATSRDSTGGNTEAFFGQGTRLTVV.

The chain is built from TRBV6-5 and TRBJ2-7, with D possibly being TRBD1 (5 bases). Germline CDR1 is MNHEY and CDR2 is SVGAGI. Trimming took 6 bases from V and 0 from J, leaving 12 bases between them. The CDR3 runs to 14 residues. This chain's CDR3 is CASRDTGISYEQYF. The CDR3 nucleotides are TGTGCCAGCAGAGATACAGGCATCTCCTACGAGCAGTACTTC.

The genes are TRBV6-5 and TRBJ2-5, with 8 bases fitting TRBD1. This CDR3 region has 15 residues. Trimming took 4 bases from V and 0 from J; bases not matched to a gene: 4. Germline-derived CDR1 and CDR2 are MNHEY and SVGAGI. The CDR3 DNA is TGTGCCAGCAGTTTTACGGACAGGGACCAAGAGACCCAGTACTTC. Translating it yields CASSFTDRDQETQYF.

This rearrangement joins TRBV27 to TRBJ1-6; possibly TRBD1 for D (6 bases). V was clipped by 5 bases and J by 7 bases, with 12 bases between them. This CDR3 region has 14 residues. Germline V gene data show CDR1 as MNHEY and CDR2 as SMNVEV (reference sequence). The CDR3 region is CASSEQGENSPLHF. CDR3 nucleotides: TGTGCCAGCAGTGAACAGGGTGAAAATTCACCCCTCCACTTT.

V and J are TRBV5-1 and TRBJ2-7; TRBD2 matches at 12 bases. Trimming cost V 4 bases and J 5 bases; bases outside gene matches: 10. The CDR3 is made up of 16 amino acids. Germline V gene sequence: CDR1 SGHRS, CDR2 YFSETQ. The CDR3 here is CASSLGASGRADEQYF. CDR3 coding DNA: TGCGCCAGCAGCCTAGGGGCTAGCGGGAGGGCAGACGAGCAGTACTTC.

In this sample, this clone turned up once. The rearrangement uses TRBV9 and TRBJ2-7; 8 positions agree with TRBD2. Germline CDR1 and CDR2: SGDLS and YYNGEE. There are 15 residues in the CDR3. J was trimmed by 0 bases and V by 3 bases; bases with no gene match: 5. CDR3 sequence (DNA): TGTGCCAGCAGCGGGCCAACTAGCGGCTCCTACGAGCAGTACTTC. Residues: CASSGPTSGSYEQYF.

This rearrangement joins TRBV7-3 to TRBJ1-3; TRBD1 is a possible D gene (5 bases). The CDR3 runs 17 residues. V shed 2 bases and J shed 2 bases, with 16 bases lying between them. Germline loops: CDR1 SGHTA, CDR2 FQGTGA. CDR3 amino acids: CASSLVGGTDTGNTIYF. Here the CDR3 DNA reads TGTGCCAGCAGCTTAGTGGGAGGGACTGACACTGGAAACACCATATATTTT.

The chain couples TRBV30 to TRBJ1-1; TRBD1 might be the D (5 bases). V shed 1 base and J shed 7 bases, with 10 bases lying between them. Germline CDR1 GTSNPN, CDR2 SVGIG (reference sequence). The CDR3 loop spans 12 amino acids. The CDR3 here is CAWSGGGGEAFF. The CDR3 region has the DNA TGTGCCTGGAGTGGGGGGGGAGGTGAAGCTTTCTTT.

V and J are TRBV11-3 and TRBJ2-1; 7 nucleotides align to TRBD1. CDR1 and CDR2 from the germline V gene are SGHNT and YENEEA. With V trimmed by 4 bases and J by 5 bases, 14 bases remained unmatched. This CDR3 is 17 amino acids long. CDR3 in DNA: TGTGCCAGCAGCTCCAGAATGGACAGGACCTTTAACAATGAGCAGTTCTTC. It is translated as CASSSRMDRTFNNEQFF.

The sample holds a few counts of this clone. The chain uses TRBV11-2 and TRBJ1-4; 8 bases are shared with TRBD1. The V and J ends lost 4 bases and 8 bases, in that order; junction bases with no gene match: 9. There are 15 residues in the CDR3. CDR1 is SGHAT, CDR2 FQNNGV, per germline. The chain's CDR3 is CASSSPGTGGEKLFF. CDR3 coding DNA: TGTGCCAGCAGCTCGCCCGGGACAGGAGGGGAAAAACTGTTTTTT. The full variable domain, completed using reference TRBV11-2 and TRBJ1-4, is EAGVAQSPRYKIIEKRQSVAFWCNPISGHATLYWYQQILGQGPKLLIQFQNNGVVDDSQLPKDRFSAERLKGVDSTLKIQPAKLEDSAVYLCASSSPGTGGEKLFFGSGTQLSVL.

This clone was detected only a few times. This rearrangement joins TRBV7-3 to TRBJ2-6; the D is unclear. CDR3 length equals 15 residues. CDR1 is SGHTA and CDR2 is FQGTGA in the germline V gene. The V and J ends lost 5 bases and 1 base respectively, with 9 bases between them. The CDR3 coding sequence is TGTGCCAGCAGCCCATCCGGTTCTGGGGCCAACGTCCTGACTTTC. Protein: CASSPSGSGANVLTF.

The chain is built from TRBV5-1 and TRBJ2-7; 7 bases agree with TRBD2. This CDR3 spans 16 amino acids. Germline CDR1 reads SGHRS; CDR2 reads YFSETQ. V shed 4 bases, J shed 0 bases, and the junction held 10 bases outside the gene matches. CDR3 region: CASSPTLAVLSYEQYF. CDR3 in DNA: TGCGCCAGCAGCCCTACCCTAGCGGTCCTCTCCTACGAGCAGTACTTC. Together with reference TRBV5-1 and TRBJ2-7, the CDR3 gives the full variable domain: KAGVTQTPRYLIKTRGQQVTLSCSPISGHRSVSWYQQTPGQGLQFLFEYFSETQRNKGNFPGRFSGRQFSNSRSEMNVSTLELGDSALYLCASSPTLAVLSYEQYFGPGTRLTVT.

The V gene is TRBV6-5, the J gene TRBJ2-7; 8 nucleotides align to TRBD2. Looked up from germline, CDR1 is MNHEY and CDR2 is SVGAGI. This CDR3 spans 13 amino acids. With 5 bases clipped from V and 5 bases from J, the junction kept 5 bases outside the gene matches. The CDR3 DNA sequence: TGTGCCAGCAGTCGGACTAGCTCAAACGAGCAGTACTTC. It codes for CASSRTSSNEQYF.

This clone was detected a few times. The chain uses TRBV6-5 and TRBJ1-3, with no clear D. Trimming stripped 3 bases from V and 4 bases from J, with 7 bases between. This CDR3 contains 13 residues. In germline, CDR1 is MNHEY, CDR2 SVGAGI. The CDR3 DNA reads TGTGCCAGCAGTTATGAGGCCGGAAACACCATATATTTT. Its translation: CASSYEAGNTIYF.

V usage is TRBV6-5 and J usage is TRBJ1-5, with D possibly TRBD1 on 5 matching bases. Germline CDR1 MNHEY, CDR2 SVGAGI. The CDR3 runs 13 residues. Trimming shortened V by 6 bases and J by 9 bases, and 15 bases separated the two germline ends. CDR3 amino acids: CASRLDQGRPQHF. The CDR3 nucleotides are TGTGCCAGCAGGTTAGACCAGGGTCGGCCCCAGCATTTT.

This chain links TRBV6-2 or TRBV6-3 with TRBJ2-1; the match to TRBD1 covers 9 bases. Germline lookup yields CDR1 MNHEY and CDR2 SVGEGT. The length of the CDR3 is 15 residues. Unmatched junction bases numbered 2, after V lost 2 bases and J lost 3 bases. This CDR3 reads CASSYGGQGYNEQFF. CDR3 nucleotides: TGTGCCAGCAGTTACGGGGGACAGGGCTACAATGAGCAGTTCTTC.

This clone was observed a few times. This rearrangement joins TRBV7-2 to TRBJ2-7, with 8 bases aligning to TRBD1. V shed 6 bases, J shed 2 bases, and the junction held 6 bases outside the gene matches. The CDR3 is 14 amino acids. Germline V lookup: CDR1 SGHTA, CDR2 FQGNSA. In DNA, the CDR3 is TGTGCCAGCAGAGAGCCGGGACAGGCCTACGAGCAGTACTTC. This translates into CASREPGQAYEQYF.

The V gene is TRBV2, the J gene TRBJ1-5; D not certain. Germline values: CDR1 SNHLY, CDR2 FYNNEI. CDR3 length equals 15 residues. Between the trimmed V and J ends, which lost 3 bases and 4 bases, there was a span of 13 bases. The CDR3 loop reads CASSESSTVNQPQHF. The CDR3, as DNA: TGTGCCAGCAGTGAGTCGAGTACAGTTAATCAGCCCCAGCATTTT.

The chain combines TRBV5-6 with TRBJ2-5; 11 bases fit TRBD2. CDR3 size: 15 residues. The germline CDR1 and CDR2 sequences are SGHDT and YYEEEE. J gave up 1 base and V 7 bases, and 6 bases lay outside the gene matches. For the CDR3, the DNA is TGTGCCAGCGCTGTGGGGACTAGCGGCCAAGAGACCCAGTACTTC. This gives the protein CASAVGTSGQETQYF.

This clone was observed a few times. This chain joins TRBV19 and TRBJ1-2; the D is unclear. Trimming shortened V by 7 bases and J by 2 bases, and 14 bases separated the two germline ends. The CDR3 sequence is 14 residues long. Per germline, CDR1 LNHDA and CDR2 SQIVND (reference sequence). The CDR3 sequence is CASKSSAGNYGYTF. The CDR3 region has the DNA TGTGCCAGTAAGAGCAGCGCCGGGAACTATGGCTACACCTTC.

This chain uses TRBV6-5 with TRBJ2-7; 11 bases line up with TRBD2. The V gene's germline CDR1 is MNHEY and CDR2 SVGAGI. The V gene end was trimmed by 6 bases and the J gene end by 2 bases; junction bases not matched to a gene: 6. CDR3 length: 15 residues. The CDR3 DNA sequence: TGTGCCAGCAGACCCACTAGCGGGAGCGCCTACGAGCAGTACTTC. As protein: CASRPTSGSAYEQYF.

CDR3 loop: CASSALTGLSGYTF. CDR3 DNA: TGTGCCAGCAGTGCACTTACAGGGTTAAGCGGCTACACCTTC. The genes are TRBV2 and TRBJ1-2, with D perhaps matching TRBD1 (6 bases). With 4 bases removed from V and 8 bases from J, the gap between germline ends came to 17 bases. The germline gives CDR1 SNHLY, CDR2 FYNNEI. This CDR3 comprises 14 residues.

The genes are TRBV30 and TRBJ2-5; no definite D call. Germline V gene data show CDR1 as GTSNPN and CDR2 as SVGIG (reference sequence). Trimming removed 1 base from V and 5 bases from J, with 5 bases in between. This CDR3 comprises 11 residues. The CDR3: CAWSGRETQYF. In DNA form, the CDR3 reads TGTGCCTGGAGTGGCCGGGAGACCCAGTACTTC.

The rearrangement uses TRBV6-5 and TRBJ1-3; possible D gene TRBD1, 5 bases. The CDR3 covers 13 residues. V lost 5 bases and J lost 8, with 13 bases in between. In germline, CDR1 is MNHEY, CDR2 SVGAGI. This CDR3 reads CASSRARGDTIYF. CDR3 DNA sequence: TGTGCCAGCAGTAGGGCAAGGGGCGACACCATATATTTT.